The sequence of this TCR beta chain was determined in a study of CD8 T cells in Susac syndrome. An amount of RNA that ranged from roughly 0.45 to 1 ug was reverse transcribed with random hexamers. TCRdb reprocessed the immunoSEQ multiplex PCR reads via MiXCR and lists one record per CDR3 protein. This sample carries around 81,000 distinct CDR3 sequences, about 93% of them seen once, and the ten largest clones take around 0.94%. In Susac syndrome patients, recently defined diagnostic criteria for definite or probable disease were met. FACS was used to enrich TEMRA cells, whereas the CD8+ and CD4+ T cells were obtained by negative isolation. This clonotype was obtained from a human donor with Susac syndrome. Sequences were obtained from CD8+ T cells from PBMCs.

The CDR3 DNA reads TGCGCCAGCTCGCTCTGGGGAGACACTGAAGCTTTCTTT. Translation gives CASSLWGDTEAFF. The chain combines TRBV5-1 with TRBJ1-1; D is ambiguous. There are 13 residues in the CDR3. Between the trimmed V and J ends, which lost 7 bases and 3 bases, there was a span of 13 bases. Germline V gene data show CDR1 as SGHRS and CDR2 as YFSETQ.